This T cell receptor beta chain was profiled in a study of immune evolution from preneoplasia to lung adenocarcinoma. Sequenced by immunoSEQ multiplex PCR; TCRdb stores in-frame clones only, minus some. The sample consists of 5,000 to 6,500 clones, about 79% of them appearing once. The germline gives CDR1 SEHNR, CDR2 FQNEAQ (reference sequence). Trimming left V 4 bases short and J 5 bases short, with 14 bases between. The CDR3 extends over 14 amino acids. H&E slides confirmed each diagnosis, reviewed by two pathologists independently. Premalignant or tumor cells were enriched by macro-dissection after pathologic assessment.

The sample taken for sequencing was FFPE minimally invasive lung adenocarcinoma tissue. The receptor was derived from a person aged 55-80 years with lung adenocarcinoma. The chain links TRBV7-9 to TRBJ2-5, with a weak D call TRBD1 (7 bases). CDR3 region: CASSSQGGAETQYF. In DNA form, the CDR3 reads TGTGCCAGCAGCTCCCAGGGGGGCGCGGAGACCCAGTACTTC.